This T cell receptor beta chain is drawn from a study of T cells in Graves' hyperthyroidism and ophthalmopathy. The overall study: Peripheral blood was acquired at first diagnosis, ahead of any therapy whatsoever. Study results and caveats: A model built on 13 V-J features separated ophthalmopathy from stable hyperthyroidism. Within blood appeared most thyroid clonotypes that had expanded above 0.001.

Sampled blood dates from first hyperthyroidism diagnosis, and it precedes any ophthalmopathy symptoms. The investigators amplified TCR beta CDR3 regions from RNA transcripts. The HTBI set primed first-round TCR CDR3 RT-PCR. In TCRdb, the multiplex PCR reads were re-called with MiXCR into one record per CDR3 protein. The sample has about 360,000 distinct CDR3 sequences, about 13% seen once; the top ten hold less than 25%. This CDR3 has 12 amino acids. The germline V gene encodes CDR1 LNHDA and CDR2 SQIVND (reference sequence). The V end was cut by 9 bases, the J end by 6 bases, with 12 bases between. As concerns this clonotype: The antigen is undetermined.

This receptor was obtained from a man aged 30 to 39 with Graves' hyperthyroidism that later progressed to Graves' ophthalmopathy. This chain connects TRBV19 to TRBJ2-1; either TRBD1 or TRBD2 may fit D (5 bases each). What was sequenced was blood. The CDR3 nucleotides read TGTGCCAGCTCTTGGGGGTTCAATGAGCAGTTCTTC. It codes for CASSWGFNEQFF. The full variable domain, completed using reference TRBV19 and TRBJ2-1, is DGGITQSPKYLFRKEGQNVTLSCEQNLNHDAMYWYRQDPGQGLRLIYYSQIVNDFQKGDIAEGYSVSREKKESFPLTVTSAQKNPTAFYLCASSWGFNEQFFGPGTRLTVL.